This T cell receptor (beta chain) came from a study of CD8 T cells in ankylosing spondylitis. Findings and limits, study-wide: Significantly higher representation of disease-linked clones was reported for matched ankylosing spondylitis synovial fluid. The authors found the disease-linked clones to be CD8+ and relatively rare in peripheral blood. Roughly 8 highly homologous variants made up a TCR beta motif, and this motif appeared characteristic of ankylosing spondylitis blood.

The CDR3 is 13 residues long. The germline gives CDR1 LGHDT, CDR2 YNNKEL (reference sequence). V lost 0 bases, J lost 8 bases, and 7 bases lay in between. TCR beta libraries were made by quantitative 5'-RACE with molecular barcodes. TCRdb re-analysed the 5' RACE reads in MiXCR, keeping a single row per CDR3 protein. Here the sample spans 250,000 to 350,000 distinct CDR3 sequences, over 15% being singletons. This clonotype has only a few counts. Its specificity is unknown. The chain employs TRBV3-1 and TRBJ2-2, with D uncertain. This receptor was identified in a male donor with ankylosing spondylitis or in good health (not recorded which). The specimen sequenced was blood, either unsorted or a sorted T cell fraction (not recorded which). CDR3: CASSQDVVGELFF. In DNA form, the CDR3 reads TGTGCCAGCAGCCAAGACGTCGTAGGGGAGCTGTTTTTT.